This T cell receptor beta chain emerged from a study of T cell responses to AZD1222 COVID-19 vaccine. Regarding the study as a whole: At 160-218 and 743-854, vaccine-associated CD4 TCRs were dominant, and they spanned spike. Samples come after the peak T cell response, not at day 14. Baseline antibody screening turned up just a handful of seropositive AZD1222 recipients.

The table lists this clone with a count of one. Its antigen is unknown. The CDR3 totals 15 residues. V shed 7 bases and J 2 bases; nucleotides not matched to a gene: 11. Germline-derived CDR1 and CDR2 are SQVTM and ANQGSEA. The protocol was immunoSEQ multiplex PCR, while the TCRdb copy is restricted to in-frame clones and leaves out a portion. The data hold some 150,000 clones, with about 92% observed a single time. Pooling was applied to second doses at about 4 or about 12 weeks. The V call is TRBV29-1, the J call TRBJ2-7; 10 bases agree with TRBD2. The starting material was peripheral blood, obtained 28 days after the second AZD1222 dose. This TCR was sampled from an adult who received the AZD1222 COVID-19 vaccine. The CDR3 nucleotides read TGCAGCGCTGGGGGGACTAGCGTATCACCCTACGAGCAGTACTTC. Protein sequence: CSAGGTSVSPYEQYF.